A selection of T cell receptor beta chains follows, all from one sample in a study of T cell responses to AZD1222 COVID-19 vaccine. Data came from immunoSEQ multiplex PCR; TCRdb stores just in-frame clones and leaves some out. Among 100,000 to 150,000 clones, 89% were seen once, and the ten largest hold around 1.5%. Sequencing used peripheral blood, obtained on day 0 of AZD1222 vaccination. The receptors come from an adult in good health. The CDR3 runs from the conserved cysteine through the conserved F or W. A D gene is named only where the DNA matches it firmly. Only part of the rows carry a size: once, few, many, or a class if the clone is expanded.

v_gene	abundance	d_gene	j_gene	CDR3nt	CDR3aa
TRBV6-2/TRBV6-3	NA	TRBD2	TRBJ2-2	TGTGCCAGCAGTTACTGGGGACTAGCAACCACCGGGGAGCTGTTTTTT	CASSYWGLATTGELFF
TRBV6-5	NA	NA	TRBJ1-1	TGTGCCAGCATTAGGGCAGGGTATGGGAACACTGAAGCTTTCTTT	CASIRAGYGNTEAFF
TRBV27	NA	NA	TRBJ2-3	TGTGCCAGCAGTTTAGGACTGCGCACAGATACGCAGTATTTT	CASSLGLRTDTQYF
TRBV9	NA	NA	TRBJ1-1	TGTGCCAGCAGCCGACCGGGAGACACTGAAGCTTTCTTT	CASSRPGDTEAFF
TRBV5-4	NA	TRBD1	TRBJ2-2	TGTGCCAGCAGCTTGGCCGACAGGGACGCCGGGGAGCTGTTTTTT	CASSLADRDAGELFF
TRBV4-2	NA	NA	TRBJ1-1	TGTGCCAGCAGCCAAGATCTCTTGAACACTGAAGCTTTCTTT	CASSQDLLNTEAFF
TRBV4-2	NA	NA	TRBJ1-1	TGTGCCAGCAGCCCCGACAAGAACACTGAAGCTTTCTTT	CASSPDKNTEAFF
TRBV15	NA	NA	TRBJ1-1	TGTGCCACCAGCAGAGTGACAAACACTGAAGCTTTCTTT	CATSRVTNTEAFF
TRBV4-2	NA	NA	TRBJ2-7	TGTGCCAGCAGCCAAGGATCCAACTACGAGCAGTACTTC	CASSQGSNYEQYF
TRBV7-9	NA	TRBD1	TRBJ2-7	TGTGCCAGCAGCTCTACATACTCGGGACAGGGGACCTACGAGCAGTACTTC	CASSSTYSGQGTYEQYF
TRBV5-1	NA	NA	TRBJ1-2	TGCGCCAGCAGCCCGCTGGGGGGGAACTATGGCTACACCTTC	CASSPLGGNYGYTF
TRBV7-8	NA	TRBD2	TRBJ2-7	TGTGCCAGCAGCTTAGTAGCGGGGGCGGTCTACGAGCAGTACTTC	CASSLVAGAVYEQYF
TRBV28	NA	NA	TRBJ1-2	TGTGCCAGCAGTTCTCCCCACGGCCACTATGGCTACACCTTC	CASSSPHGHYGYTF
TRBV14	NA	NA	TRBJ1-1	TGTGCCAGCAGCCTACAACAACTGAACACTGAAGCTTTCTTT	CASSLQQLNTEAFF
TRBV5-1	NA	NA	TRBJ2-2	TGCGCCAGCAGCTCCTCCCGGGGCACCGGGGAGCTGTTTTTT	CASSSSRGTGELFF
TRBV6-5	NA	NA	TRBJ2-7	TGTGCCAGCGGGGACACTTACTCCTACGAGCAGTACTTC	CASGDTYSYEQYF
TRBV21-1	NA	NA	TRBJ1-2	TGTGCCAGCAGCAAATTCGGGACAGGGGGCTATGGCTACACCTTC	CASSKFGTGGYGYTF
TRBV6-5	NA	NA	TRBJ1-1	TGTGCCAGCAACTTAAAGTGGGGAGAGGCTTTCTTT	CASNLKWGEAFF
TRBV7-3	NA	NA	TRBJ1-1	TGTGCCAGCAGCTTAGAAGATTCGGTCTTGGGGGGTGAAGCTTTCTTT	CASSLEDSVLGGEAFF
TRBV7-3	NA	NA	TRBJ2-3	TGTGCCAGCAGAGGGGGGCCAGATACGCAGTATTTT	CASRGGPDTQYF
TRBV7-8	NA	NA	TRBJ1-1	TGTGCCAGCAGCTTCCTCTCCGGGAATGTAGGTGAAGCTTTCTTT	CASSFLSGNVGEAFF
TRBV3-1/TRBV3-2	once	TRBD2	TRBJ2-7	TGTGCCAGCAGCGAAGGGCTGGTTGGGACTAGCGGTTCCTACGAGCAGTACTTC	CASSEGLVGTSGSYEQYF
TRBV9	NA	TRBD2	TRBJ2-3	TGTGCCAGCAGCGTTAGCGGGGGCCTGACAGATACGCAGTATTTT	CASSVSGGLTDTQYF
TRBV11-2	NA	TRBD2	TRBJ2-2	TGTGCCAGCAGCTTACTCATCGGGAGGACCGGGGAGCTGTTTTTT	CASSLLIGRTGELFF
TRBV5-6	once	NA	TRBJ2-7	TGTGCCAGCAGAGAAAGGGGTGTGGGCTACGAGCAGTACTTC	CASRERGVGYEQYF
TRBV29-1	NA	NA	TRBJ1-1	TGCAGCGTTAGACAGATCATGAACACTGAAGCTTTCTTT	CSVRQIMNTEAFF
TRBV5-6	NA	NA	TRBJ2-7	TGTGCCAGCAGTCCGTGGGGATTATCCTACGAGCAGTACTTC	CASSPWGLSYEQYF
TRBV5-6	once	NA	TRBJ1-3	TGTGCCAGCAGCTTGGCCGGGGGGGTCTCTGGAAACACCATATATTTT	CASSLAGGVSGNTIYF
TRBV5-6	NA	TRBD1	TRBJ1-5	TGTGCCAGCAGCCGTAATTCTTACAGGGGGCGTTGGGTCAGGCAGCCCCAGCATTTT	CASSRNSYRGRWVRQPQHF
TRBV11-3	NA	TRBD1	TRBJ2-2	TGTGCCAGCAGCTTAGCAGGGGGCAAGGTGTACACCGGGGAGCTGTTTTTT	CASSLAGGKVYTGELFF
TRBV12-3/TRBV12-4	NA	NA	TRBJ1-2	TGTGCCAGCAGTTTGGAGGGCCGGAGTGGCTACACCTTC	CASSLEGRSGYTF
TRBV11-3	NA	NA	TRBJ2-5	TGTGCCAGCAGCTTAGGGCAGTCGAAGCAAGAGACCCAGTACTTC	CASSLGQSKQETQYF
TRBV29-1	NA	NA	TRBJ1-2	TGCAGCGTCCAAAGGGAGGGGGATGGCTACACCTTC	CSVQREGDGYTF
TRBV19	NA	NA	TRBJ1-5	TGTGCCAGTAGTCCCGGGGGTTCCAGCAATCAGCCCCAGCATTTT	CASSPGGSSNQPQHF
TRBV5-4	NA	TRBD1	TRBJ1-6	TGTGCCAGCAGCTTGGGTGGGACAGGGGCAAGAAATTCACCCCTCCACTTT	CASSLGGTGARNSPLHF
TRBV10-2	NA	NA	TRBJ1-4	TGCGCCAGCAGTGAGCCCCGGGGCCCTAATGAAAAACTGTTTTTT	CASSEPRGPNEKLFF
TRBV5-4	few	NA	TRBJ1-3	TGTGCCAGCAGCGCGATCGACAGGTCAGGAGGAAACACCATATATTTT	CASSAIDRSGGNTIYF
TRBV2	NA	NA	TRBJ2-5	TGTGCCAGCAGTGCCCAAGGGGGGGAGACCCAGTACTTC	CASSAQGGETQYF
TRBV24-1	NA	NA	TRBJ2-7	TGTGCCACCAGTGGAGGGTACGAGCAGTACTTC	CATSGGYEQYF
TRBV19	NA	TRBD1	TRBJ1-1	TGTGCCAGTGGGCGGGGACAGGGTTTCACTGAAGCTTTCTTT	CASGRGQGFTEAFF
TRBV19	NA	NA	TRBJ2-5	TGTGCCACCGAGGCGCGGGGCAAGGTTGAGACCCAGTACTTC	CATEARGKVETQYF
TRBV10-3	once	NA	TRBJ1-3	TGTGCCATCAGCTGGCAGGGAGCGGGAAACACCATATATTTT	CAISWQGAGNTIYF
TRBV9	NA	NA	TRBJ1-1	TGTGCCAGCAGCCCCGGGACGGGGGCTGAAGCTTTCTTT	CASSPGTGAEAFF
TRBV11-2	NA	NA	TRBJ1-1	TGTGCCAGCAGCATGGACATGAACACTGAAGCTTTCTTT	CASSMDMNTEAFF
TRBV19	NA	NA	TRBJ1-1	TGTGCCAGTAGTATGCAGTACGAAGCTTTCTTT	CASSMQYEAFF
TRBV7-2	NA	TRBD2	TRBJ2-4	TGTGCCAGCAGCTTAGCGCCCGGGACTAGACAAAACATTCAGTACTTC	CASSLAPGTRQNIQYF
TRBV4-1	NA	TRBD1	TRBJ2-7	TGCGCCAGCAGCCAAGCGCAGGGGGCCTACGAGCAGTACTTC	CASSQAQGAYEQYF
TRBV30	NA	TRBD1	TRBJ1-1	TGTGCCTGGAACCGGGACAGGGGTTTCCCTGAAGCTTTCTTT	CAWNRDRGFPEAFF
TRBV5-1	NA	NA	TRBJ2-3	TGCGCCAGCAGCAGGACAGACACAGATACGCAGTATTTT	CASSRTDTDTQYF
TRBV12-2	NA	NA	TRBJ1-2	TGTGCAAGTCGCCGGCGGCGTGGCTACACCTTC	CASRRRRGYTF
TRBV13	NA	TRBD2	TRBJ2-1	TGTGCCAGCAGCTTGAGGACTAGCGGGAGAAGCTACAATGAGCAGTTCTTC	CASSLRTSGRSYNEQFF
TRBV29-1	NA	NA	TRBJ1-1	TGCAGCGTTGAAGGGCGGATGAACACTGAAGCTTTCTTT	CSVEGRMNTEAFF
TRBV6-5	few	TRBD1	TRBJ1-1	TGTGCCAGCAGTTACGTTCCGGGACAGGGAGGGACTGAAGCTTTCTTT	CASSYVPGQGGTEAFF